Shown below are 9 T cell receptor beta chains from a single sample sequenced in a study of ipilimumab plus nivolumab after autologous stem cell transplantation. TCRdb keeps only in-frame clones here, not all; method: immunoSEQ multiplex PCR. The sample shows roughly 16,000 clones, 75% to 90% of them seen only once. The sequencing here drew on PBMCs, taken in a trial of ipilimumab plus nivolumab as post-transplant consolidation. Receptors originate from a male donor with diffuse large B-cell lymphoma.

This chain joins TRBV2 and TRBJ1-5, with D possibly matching TRBD1 (6 bases). Trimming cost V 3 bases and J 0 bases, with 12 bases left between them. CDR1 SNHLY and CDR2 FYNNEI come from the germline V gene. The CDR3 is 16 amino acids. CDR3 protein: CASSEYRTVSNQPQHF. CDR3 sequence (DNA): TGTGCCAGCAGTGAGTATCGGACAGTTAGCAATCAGCCCCAGCATTTT.

The chain links TRBV11-2 to TRBJ1-3; 7 bases align to TRBD1. CDR1 SGHAT and CDR2 FQNNGV come from the germline V gene. Unmatched junction bases numbered 4, after V lost 5 bases and J lost 0 bases. The length of the CDR3 is 15 residues. The CDR3 region has the DNA TGTGCCAGCAGCAAGGGACAGATCTCTGGAAACACCATATATTTT. It encodes CASSKGQISGNTIYF.

This clone was picked up a small number of times. This chain joins TRBV14 and TRBJ1-2; D perhaps matches TRBD1 (5 bases). CDR3 length equals 15 residues. V was cut by 5 bases and J by 0 bases, with 13 bases left in between. Germline CDR1 reads SGHDN; CDR2 reads FVKESK. The DNA for the CDR3 is TGTGCCAGCAGCTTACGACCGGGACCTAACTATGGCTACACCTTC. Amino acid sequence: CASSLRPGPNYGYTF.

This rearrangement joins TRBV7-8 to TRBJ1-5; 10 nucleotides match TRBD1. Germline CDR1 is SGHVS and CDR2 is FQNEAQ. Losses at the gene ends were 1 base for V and 4 bases for J; bases not matched to a gene: 7. The CDR3 sequence is 17 residues long. The CDR3 here is CASSLVAGQGKNQPQHF. The CDR3 DNA reads as TGTGCCAGCAGCTTAGTGGCGGGACAGGGGAAAAATCAGCCCCAGCATTTT.

This chain connects TRBV7-2 to TRBJ2-5; no clear D. The CDR3 has 13 residues. V gave up 2 bases and J gave up 5 bases, with 9 bases separating them. Germline V gene sequence: CDR1 SGHTA, CDR2 FQGNSA. CDR3 region: CASSLKGSETQYF. CDR3 sequence (DNA): TGTGCCAGCAGCTTAAAAGGGTCGGAGACCCAGTACTTC.

V is TRBV7-3 and J is TRBJ1-1; D remains ambiguous. Trimming took off 3 bases at V and 5 bases at J, with 16 bases between the two ends. Germline V gene lookup returns CDR1 SGHTA and CDR2 FQGTGA. CDR3 length equals 15 residues. The CDR3 sequence is CASSFLINLRTEAFF. CDR3 coding DNA: TGTGCCAGCAGCTTCCTGATAAATTTAAGGACTGAAGCTTTCTTT.

This rearrangement joins TRBV4-1 to TRBJ2-5; 9 bases match TRBD2. Germline CDR1 MGHRA, CDR2 YSYEKL. The CDR3 is made up of 18 amino acids. Trimming removed 1 base from V and 5 bases from J; junction bases left unmatched: 14. CDR3 residues: CASSQGGTSFTSRETQYF. For the CDR3, the DNA is TGCGCCAGCAGCCAAGGTGGGACTAGCTTCACCTCCAGGGAGACCCAGTACTTC.

The V and J genes are TRBV1 and TRBJ1-1; the D call TRBD1 from the table was never checked on the DNA. TRBV1 is a documented pseudogene. The CDR3 consists of 13 residues. The CDR3 coding sequence is TGCACCAGCAGCCTCCGGGACAGTAATGAAGCTTTCTTT. Translation: CTSSLRDSNEAFF.

V and J are TRBV5-5 and TRBJ1-1, with a tentative D call TRBD1 (5 bases). The CDR3 length is 18 residues. The V end lost 1 base, the J end lost 1 base, and 20 bases lay between the germline ends. Germline values: CDR1 SGHKS, CDR2 YYEKEE (reference sequence). The CDR3 region is CASSLRALRGTGNTEAFF. CDR3 nucleotides: TGTGCCAGCAGCTTGAGAGCTTTGAGGGGAACGGGGAACACTGAAGCTTTCTTT. Variable domain in full (rest from reference TRBV5-5 and TRBJ1-1): DAGVTQSPTHLIKTRGQQVTLRCSPISGHKSVSWYQQVLGQGPQFIFQYYEKEERGRGNFPDRFSARQFPNYSSELNVNALLLGDSALYLCASSLRALRGTGNTEAFFGQGTRLTVV.